This T cell receptor (beta chain) came from a study of blood T cell repertoires in COVID-19. Across the whole study: The samples span acute and convalescent COVID-19 from the United States, Italy and Spain. In each case, the material was cDNA or gDNA derived from T cells, B-cell-depleted T cells, or PBMCs.

Germline V CDR1 and CDR2: SNHLY, FYNNEI. V lost 6 bases and J lost 0, with 12 bases in between. The CDR3 runs 15 residues. As originally analysed: Reference gene primer amplification yielded estimated nucleated cell counts. Clones were read by immunoSEQ multiplex PCR, and TCRdb kept only the in-frame ones, dropping some. Clone size and the V and J calls come from that table; the DNA yielded D and trimming. Among fewer than 200,000 clones, 76% were seen once, and the ten largest hold roughly 9.4%. This sequence was found in a woman aged 50 to 65 with active or convalescent COVID-19. The sequencing input was peripheral blood. J is TRBJ2-1 and V is TRBV2, with D possibly TRBD2 on 6 matching bases. This chain's CDR3 is CASRLGRSSYNEQFF. CDR3 coding DNA: TGTGCCAGCAGACTCGGGAGAAGCTCCTACAATGAGCAGTTCTTC.